This T cell receptor (beta chain) was sequenced for a study of early T cells in non-severe SARS-CoV-2 infection. This clonotype was observed at least ten times. V was trimmed by 4 bases and J by 6 bases, leaving 19 bases between them. In germline, CDR1 is SGHTA, CDR2 FQGNSA. This CDR3 contains 15 residues. Each CDR3 protein is one row after TCRdb ran MiXCR on the 5' RACE reads. The repertoire holds about 64,000 distinct CDR3 sequences, with around 4.9% as singletons. The chain joins TRBV7-2 to TRBJ2-7; D perhaps matches TRBD2 (6 bases). The sequencing sample was made of whole blood. The source of this sequence is an adult who was a healthcare worker with PCR-confirmed SARS-CoV-2 infection or an uninfected control (not recorded which). This CDR3 reads CASSSTSGLRPEQYF. CDR3 nucleotides: TGTGCCAGCAGCTCTACAAGCGGGCTTCGGCCCGAGCAGTACTTC.